The 18 T cell receptor beta chains below all came from one sample that was sequenced in a study of blood T cell repertoires in COVID-19. Only in-frame clones appear in the TCRdb table, and some are missing; sequencing was by immunoSEQ multiplex PCR. The sample holds under 150,000 clones, 84% seen once. The source material was PBMCs or T cells enriched from blood (not recorded which). The receptor set was obtained from a man aged 45-60 years in a cohort exposed to, infected with or recovered from COVID-19 (not recorded which).

V and J are TRBV12-3 or TRBV12-4 and TRBJ2-5; 7 positions match TRBD1. The CDR3 spans 11 residues. V was pared by 6 bases and J by 7 bases, with 2 bases of the junction left unmatched. The CDR3 reads CASSTGVTQYF. CDR3 bases: TGTGCCAGCAGCACAGGGGTGACCCAGTACTTC.

This clone came up once. The J gene is TRBJ2-2, the V gene TRBV5-1; 10 bases line up with TRBD1. The V gene end was trimmed by 4 bases and the J gene end by 6 bases; junction bases not matched to a gene: 12. Germline-derived CDR1 and CDR2 are SGHRS and YFSETQ. The CDR3 length is 17 residues. CDR3 sequence (DNA): TGCGCCAGCAGCCTGCAGGGACAGGGGCCACAAGCCGGGGAGCTGTTTTTT. Encoded protein: CASSLQGQGPQAGELFF.

A single count supports this clone. The chain employs TRBV15 and TRBJ1-2; 9 bases align to TRBD1. Germline CDR1 reads LNHNV; CDR2 reads YYDKDF (reference sequence). J was trimmed by 5 bases and V by 1 base; bases with no gene match: 2. CDR3 length: 14 residues. The CDR3 nucleotides are TGTGCCACCAGCAGAGGGGACAGGGAGTATGGCTACACCTTC. Amino acid sequence: CATSRGDREYGYTF.

This sequence joins TRBV9 and TRBJ1-4, with D perhaps matching TRBD1 (5 bases). CDR1 and CDR2 from the germline V gene are SGDLS and YYNGEE. The V and J ends lost 0 bases and 1 base respectively, with 10 bases between them. The CDR3 totals 16 residues. The CDR3 DNA sequence: TGTGCCAGCAGCGTAGGAACAGGAGTAACTAATGAAAAACTGTTTTTT. It specifies CASSVGTGVTNEKLFF.

This rearrangement joins TRBV12-5 to TRBJ1-1; D is ambiguous. The CDR3 is 12 residues long. The ends were cut back, 6 bases at V and 0 bases at J, with 5 bases in the middle. Germline-derived CDR1 and CDR2 are LGHNT and FRNRAP. The CDR3 nucleotides are TGTGCTAGTGGGCGGATGAACACTGAAGCTTTCTTT. Residues: CASGRMNTEAFF.

The chain couples TRBV15 to TRBJ1-3, with D tentatively TRBD1 (5 bases). V dropped 0 bases and J dropped 4 bases, with 10 bases sitting between them. CDR1 LNHNV and CDR2 YYDKDF come from the germline V gene (reference sequence). This CDR3 contains 15 residues. The CDR3 DNA follows: TGTGCCACCAGCAGAGACAGGGTGGCCGGAAACACCATATATTTT. Amino acids: CATSRDRVAGNTIYF.

The chain couples TRBV27 to TRBJ2-3, with TRBD2 matching 9 bases. The CDR3 runs 16 residues. Germline V gives CDR1 MNHEY, CDR2 SMNVEV (reference sequence). After removal of 3 bases from V and 2 bases from J, the junction contained 6 bases not matched to a gene. The CDR3 DNA reads TGTGCCAGCAGTTTTCGTCTAGCGGGGTACACAGATACGCAGTATTTT. Protein: CASSFRLAGYTDTQYF.

The chain is built from TRBV5-1 and TRBJ2-3; possibly TRBD2 for D (6 bases). V was pared by 0 bases and J by 3 bases, with 8 bases between. This CDR3 region has 14 residues. Germline CDR1 and CDR2: SGHRS and YFSETQ. CDR3: CASSLVAGTDTQYF. Here the CDR3 DNA reads TGCGCCAGCAGCTTGGTGGCGGGAACAGATACGCAGTATTTT.

The rearrangement joins TRBV30 to TRBJ1-2; possible D gene TRBD1, 5 bases. The V end lost 0 bases, the J end lost 6 bases, and 5 bases lay between the germline ends. The CDR3 has 11 residues. Looked up from germline, CDR1 is GTSNPN and CDR2 is SVGIG (reference sequence). CDR3 protein: CAWSVGDGYTF. In DNA, the CDR3 is TGTGCCTGGAGTGTAGGGGATGGCTACACCTTC. The variable domain in full, with the rest retrieved from reference TRBV30 and TRBJ1-2, is SQTIHQWPATLVQPVGSPLSLECTVEGTSNPNLYWYRQAAGRGLQLLFYSVGIGQISSEVPQNLSASRPQDRQFILSSKKLLLSDSGFYLCAWSVGDGYTFGSGTRLTVV.

This chain connects TRBV24-1 to TRBJ1-1; 8 bases agree with TRBD1. The germline V gene encodes CDR1 KGHDR and CDR2 SFDVKD. This CDR3 has 13 amino acids. Unmatched junction bases numbered 8, after V lost 10 bases and J lost 5 bases. The CDR3 nucleotides are TGTGCCACTAAAGGACAGGGAAATACTGAAGCTTTCTTT. As protein: CATKGQGNTEAFF.

The rearrangement joins TRBV7-2 to TRBJ1-1; D gene unclear. V lost 7 bases and J 5 bases, leaving 14 bases between the germline ends. This CDR3 has 13 residues. Germline V CDR1 and CDR2: SGHTA, FQGNSA. For the CDR3, the DNA is TGTGCCAGCACCCACAGCCGTCGGACTGAAGCTTTCTTT. This codes for CASTHSRRTEAFF.

V gene TRBV4-1 combines with J gene TRBJ1-1; D is uncertain. Germline CDR1 and CDR2: MGHRA and YSYEKL. V was shortened by 1 base and J by 3 bases, with 12 bases between the two germline ends. The CDR3 has 15 amino acids. CDR3 loop: CASSQGGSSDTEAFF. The CDR3 bases are TGCGCCAGCAGCCAAGGTGGTTCATCGGACACTGAAGCTTTCTTT.

CDR3 sequence reads: CASTSGTALVGELFF. The CDR3 DNA sequence: TGCGCCAGCACCTCCGGGACAGCATTAGTAGGGGAGCTGTTTTTT. This chain uses TRBV5-1 with TRBJ2-2; 7 bases are a match to TRBD1. This CDR3 is built from 15 residues. V lost 6 bases and J lost 8; bases outside the gene matches: 13. Germline values: CDR1 SGHRS, CDR2 YFSETQ. Full variable domain (outside the CDR3, taken from reference TRBV5-1 and TRBJ2-2): KAGVTQTPRYLIKTRGQQVTLSCSPISGHRSVSWYQQTPGQGLQFLFEYFSETQRNKGNFPGRFSGRQFSNSRSEMNVSTLELGDSALYLCASTSGTALVGELFFGEGSRLTVL.

This clone was seen just once. The chain has TRBV12-5 and TRBJ1-5, with 7 bases fitting TRBD1. Germline V gives CDR1 LGHNT, CDR2 FRNRAP. This CDR3 has 14 amino acids. V was clipped by 4 bases and J by 4 bases; unmatched bases: 4. DNA of the CDR3: TGTGCTAGTGGTTCGGGACAGTCTAATCAGCCCCAGCATTTT. Amino acid sequence: CASGSGQSNQPQHF.

The chain recombines TRBV9 with TRBJ2-1; 7 nucleotides agree with TRBD1. The J segment lost 2 bases and the V segment lost 2 bases, leaving 4 bases of the junction unmatched. The germline V gene encodes CDR1 SGDLS and CDR2 YYNGEE. CDR3 length: 15 amino acids. The DNA of the CDR3 is TGTGCCAGCAGCGTGAGACAGGGTGCCTACAATGAGCAGTTCTTC. Its protein is CASSVRQGAYNEQFF.

CDR3 in amino acids: CASSLEGRANYGYTF. CDR3 nucleotide sequence: TGCGCCAGCAGCTTGGAGGGGAGGGCTAACTATGGCTACACCTTC. The rearrangement uses TRBV5-1 and TRBJ1-2; perhaps TRBD1 as D (5 bases). V gave up 0 bases and J gave up 0 bases, with 9 bases separating them. The CDR3 has 15 amino acids. Germline lookup yields CDR1 SGHRS and CDR2 YFSETQ.

This CDR3 reads CASSPYRGGYTF. The CDR3 region has the DNA TGTGCCAGCAGCCCGTACAGGGGCGGCTACACCTTC. This chain connects TRBV7-8 to TRBJ1-2; 7 bases match TRBD1. From germline, CDR1 is SGHVS and CDR2 FQNEAQ. The length of the CDR3 is 12 residues. V trimming: 5 bases; J trimming: 8 bases; junction bases outside the gene matches: 5.

This clone has a single count. This chain joins TRBV28 and TRBJ2-5; the match to TRBD2 covers 8 bases. Germline loops: CDR1 MDHEN, CDR2 SYDVKM. The V segment lost 4 bases and the J segment 4 bases; nucleotides outside the gene matches: 5. This CDR3 comprises 14 residues. The CDR3 is CASSYRLASETQYF. The CDR3, as DNA: TGTGCCAGCAGTTACCGACTAGCGTCAGAGACCCAGTACTTC.